One and the same sample provided the 7 T cell receptor beta chains below, sequenced in a study of cytomegalovirus exposure and HLA in healthy donors. Both 60 Vbeta primers and 13 Jbeta primers went into the PCR. Method: immunoSEQ multiplex PCR; TCRdb's copy keeps in-frame clones and lacks some. The profile shows 150,000 to 200,000 clones, around four fifths of them singletons. Sequencing was carried out using PBMCs. These receptors all stem from a man aged 18 to 30 in good health and CMV-seronegative.

The chain couples TRBV2 to TRBJ1-1, with D uncertain. Trimming removed 8 bases at V and 3 bases at J, with 13 bases between. Germline values: CDR1 SNHLY, CDR2 FYNNEI. This CDR3 spans 13 amino acids. The CDR3 DNA follows: TGTGCCAGCCGTCTGGAGGAGTACACTGAAGCTTTCTTT. Translation: CASRLEEYTEAFF.

This clone was seen only a few times. This chain uses TRBV6-4 with TRBJ2-3; D might be TRBD2 (7 bases). The CDR3 spans 13 residues. V gave up 8 bases and J gave up 2 bases, with 11 bases separating them. Germline CDR1 is MRHNA and CDR2 is SNTAGT. DNA for the CDR3: TGTGCCAGCGGGGAGGGACACACAGATACGCAGTATTTT. It is translated as CASGEGHTDTQYF.

The chain has TRBV5-5 and TRBJ2-5, with TRBD1 matching over 7 bases. The J call may be mistaken, given a closer DNA end match to TRBJ2-7. Germline loops: CDR1 SGHKS, CDR2 YYEKEE (reference sequence). CDR3 length: 14 residues. The CDR3 reads CASSLGQGSDEQYF. In DNA form, the CDR3 reads TGTGCCAGCAGCTTGGGACAGGGTAGCGACGAGCAGTACTTC.

The genes are TRBV7-2 and TRBJ1-5; tentatively, D is TRBD1 (6 bases). CDR1 SGHTA and CDR2 FQGNSA come from the germline V gene. Trimming shortened V by 1 base and J by 5 bases, and 9 bases separated the two germline ends. The CDR3 loop spans 14 amino acids. The CDR3: CASSLETGHQPQHF. CDR3 nucleotide sequence: TGTGCCAGCAGCTTAGAGACAGGACATCAGCCCCAGCATTTT.

The rearrangement links TRBV28 to TRBJ2-1, with D maybe TRBD2 (5 bases). Trimming left V 6 bases short and J 5 bases short, with 20 bases between. CDR3 length: 16 amino acids. Germline assignment: CDR1 MDHEN and CDR2 SYDVKM. The CDR3 spells CASSIITAASDNEQFF. The CDR3 DNA follows: TGTGCCAGCAGCATAATTACAGCGGCGAGCGACAATGAGCAGTTCTTC.

This clone was detected ten times or more. The CDR3 sequence: CASSSSGDPGNTIYF. CDR3 sequence (DNA): TGTGCCAGTAGTTCCAGTGGAGATCCTGGAAACACCATATATTTT. V gene TRBV19 combines with J gene TRBJ1-3; D remains ambiguous. Between the trimmed V and J ends, which lost 5 bases and 2 bases, there was a span of 13 bases. Looked up from germline, CDR1 is LNHDA and CDR2 is SQIVND (reference sequence). There are 15 residues in the CDR3.

This chain links TRBV12-2 with TRBJ2-7; the table assigns TRBD2, which was not confirmed against the DNA. TRBV12-2 is designated a pseudogene. This CDR3 region has 16 residues. CDR3 bases: TGTGCAAGTCGCTTAGGGAACGGGACTGCGATCTACGAGCAGTACTTC. As protein: CASRLGNGTAIYEQYF.